This T cell receptor beta chain emerged from a study of blood T cell repertoires in COVID-19. Whole-study context: T cells, B-cell-depleted T cells, or PBMCs provided the cDNA or gDNA that served as material.

Clones were sequenced by immunoSEQ multiplex PCR, and TCRdb holds only the in-frame ones, with some missing. The sample has fewer than 400,000 clones; roughly 89% are singletons. Cohorts were based on clinical histories the participants reported. In germline, CDR1 is MNHEY, CDR2 SMNVEV (reference sequence). This CDR3 has 13 residues. V lost 2 bases and J 8 bases, leaving 12 bases between the germline ends. Sequenced: PBMCs or T cells enriched from blood (not recorded which). This receptor was obtained from a woman aged 30 to 39 who had recovered from COVID-19. The rearrangement uses TRBV27 and TRBJ1-2, with no clear D. The CDR3 spells CASSLEPLNGYTF. The CDR3 DNA is TGTGCCAGCAGTTTAGAGCCCCTCAACGGCTACACCTTC.